This T cell receptor (beta chain) was obtained from a study of Ad26.COV2.S vaccination and SARS-CoV-2 variants. Points from the study as a whole: Substantial breadth in spike-specific CD8+ and CD4+ T cell responses was reportedly seen after vaccination.

Treatment specified: around 19 received Ad26.COV2.S at low or high dose, single or two shots; several received placebo; per-sample allocation not given. Specimens were obtained on day 63 following the first vaccine or placebo injection. Here immunoSEQ multiplex PCR was the method, and the copy in TCRdb shows in-frame clones only, minus some. This sample has some 350,000 clones, with roughly 84% found just once. On this clone: No antigen is known for it.

The CDR3 is made up of 17 amino acids. The germline V gene has CDR1 SGHVS and CDR2 FQNEAQ. V lost 2 bases to trimming and J lost 6 bases, with 19 bases between them. The clonotype was recovered from a person between 18 and 65 years old who received the Ad26.COV2.S COVID-19 vaccine or a placebo. Here the sequenced sample was peripheral blood, taken in a trial of Ad26.COV2.S vaccine versus placebo. This chain joins TRBV7-8 and TRBJ2-2, with D hard to call. The CDR3 DNA follows: TGTGCCAGCAGCTTAATTTGGGCGTCTCAATCGTCCGGGGAGCTGTTTTTT. Its protein is CASSLIWASQSSGELFF.